A selection of T cell receptor beta chains follows, all from one sample in a study of blood T cells in healthy people across ages. TCRdb used MiXCR to reprocess the 5' RACE reads, holding one entry per CDR3 protein. Found here are 1.8 million or so distinct CDR3 sequences, 35% to 50% of them singletons; the top ten hold roughly 24%. Sequenced: blood. These receptor sequences come from a human donor in good health. CDR3s include the opening cysteine and the closing phenylalanine or tryptophan. A D gene is named only where the DNA matches it firmly. Clone size is stated in some rows and not others, as once, few, many or a class when expanded.

TGTGCCAGCGGTGTTACGAAAAACAATGAGCAGTTCTTC CASGVTKNNEQFF . TRBJ2-1 . 13 TRBV12-3/TRBV12-4
TGTGCCAGCAGTGGGGGGGACAGGGCCTCAATTAAAGTCTCCTACAATGAGCAGTTCTTC CASSGGDRASIKVSYNEQFF TRBD1 TRBJ2-1 . 20 TRBV25-1
TGTGCCAGCAGCTTAGTAGCGACGGGCTCCTACGAGCAGTACTTC CASSLVATGSYEQYF . TRBJ2-7 . 15 TRBV7-6
TGTGCCAGCAGCTACAGACTGTTTGAGGACGAGCAGTTCTTC CASSYRLFEDEQFF . TRBJ2-1 . 14 TRBV5-5
TGCAGTGCTAGCTTGCCCCGGGGGCTGGATGAGCAGTTCTTC CSASLPRGLDEQFF . TRBJ2-1 . 14 TRBV20-1
TGTGCCATCAGTGACGCGGGGCCCCAGCATTTT CAISDAGPQHF . TRBJ1-5 few 11 TRBV10-3
TGCGCCAGCAGCTTTAATATGGGACGAGGCTACACCTTC CASSFNMGRGYTF . TRBJ1-2 . 13 TRBV5-1
TGTGCCAGCAGTTTATATCCCCAGGGGACGGGAGTGGATACGCAGTATTTT CASSLYPQGTGVDTQYF . TRBJ2-3 . 17 TRBV27
TGTGCCAGCAGTTACCCGGACAGGGTAGGTCACTACGAACAGTACTTC CASSYPDRVGHYEQYF TRBD1 TRBJ2-7 . 16 TRBV6-2/TRBV6-3
TGTGCCAGCAGTCCTAAGACAGGGCCTTTGGATGGCTACACCTTC CASSPKTGPLDGYTF TRBD1 TRBJ1-2 . 15 TRBV7-9
TGTGCCAGCAGCTACAGGTTCGGGTATGGGGCCAACGTCCTGACTTTC CASSYRFGYGANVLTF . TRBJ2-6 . 16 TRBV6-5
TGTGCCAGCAGCTTAGTCGGTGGGTCAGATACGCAGTATTTT CASSLVGGSDTQYF . TRBJ2-3 few 14 TRBV7-2
TGCAGCGTTATTTTTGACAGGGACGGGCAGTACTTC CSVIFDRDGQYF TRBD1 TRBJ2-7 . 12 TRBV29-1
TGTGCCAGCAGCACAGTGAAGGGATCCTACAATGAGCAGTTCTTC CASSTVKGSYNEQFF . TRBJ2-1 once 15 TRBV2